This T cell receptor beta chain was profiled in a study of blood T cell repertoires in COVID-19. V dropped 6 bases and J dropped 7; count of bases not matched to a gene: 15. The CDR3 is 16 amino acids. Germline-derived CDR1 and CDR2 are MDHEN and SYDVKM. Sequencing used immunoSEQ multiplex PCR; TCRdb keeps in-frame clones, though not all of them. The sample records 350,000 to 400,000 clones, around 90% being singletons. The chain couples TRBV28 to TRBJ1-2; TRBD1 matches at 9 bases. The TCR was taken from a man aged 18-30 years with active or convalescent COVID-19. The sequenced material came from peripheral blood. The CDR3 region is CASRTGTGPIFSGYTF. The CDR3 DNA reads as TGTGCCAGCAGAACCGGGACAGGGCCAATCTTTTCTGGCTACACCTTC.